A selection of T cell receptor beta chains follows, all from one sample in a study of blood T cells in healthy people across ages. TCRdb called the 5' RACE reads again in MiXCR, with one record for every CDR3 protein. The data show 800,000 to 950,000 distinct CDR3 sequences, roughly 28% seen once. The data were also submitted as part of a second study, on T cells of mothers and their children.

What was sequenced was blood. The receptors here all came from a woman aged 40 to 49 in good health. CDR3s include the opening cysteine and the closing phenylalanine or tryptophan. Each record gives: CDR3 protein, CDR3 DNA, J gene, V gene, D gene, clone size. D genes are given only for firm matches. Size tells how often a clone was seen (once, few, many) or the class of an expanded clone, and some rows leave it out.

cdr3_aa: CASSQGAGLVELFF
cdr3_nt: TGTGCCAGCAGCCAGGGGGCAGGGCTTGTGGAACTGTTTTTT
j_call: TRBJ1-4
v_call: TRBV3-1
d_call: -
clone_size: few

cdr3_aa: CASSPLKEASYGYTF
cdr3_nt: TGTGCCAGCTCACCACTTAAGGAGGCCTCATATGGCTACACCTTC
j_call: TRBJ1-2
v_call: TRBV18
d_call: -
clone_size: -

cdr3_aa: CASRKPGTETQYF
cdr3_nt: TGTGCCAGCAGAAAACCCGGTACGGAGACCCAGTACTTC
j_call: TRBJ2-5
v_call: TRBV5-6
d_call: -
clone_size: -

cdr3_aa: CTSSQPQETQYF
cdr3_nt: TGTACCAGCAGCCAGCCACAAGAGACCCAGTACTTC
j_call: TRBJ2-5
v_call: TRBV14
d_call: -
clone_size: -

cdr3_aa: CASSASGTANSPLHF
cdr3_nt: TGTGCCAGCAGCGCCTCCGGGACAGCCAATTCACCCCTCCACTTT
j_call: TRBJ1-6
v_call: TRBV9
d_call: TRBD1
clone_size: few

cdr3_aa: CASSDPTDTQYF
cdr3_nt: TGTGCCAGCAGCGATCCTACAGATACGCAGTATTTT
j_call: TRBJ2-3
v_call: TRBV9
d_call: -
clone_size: many

cdr3_aa: CASSLEGLVEFF
cdr3_nt: TGTGCCAGCAGTTTAGAAGGGCTCGTAGAGTTCTTC
j_call: TRBJ2-1
v_call: TRBV27
d_call: -
clone_size: many

cdr3_aa: CASSVGATLNSYEQYF
cdr3_nt: TGTGCCAGCAGTGTGGGGGCCACTCTCAACTCCTACGAGCAGTACTTC
j_call: TRBJ2-7
v_call: TRBV6-6
d_call: -
clone_size: -

cdr3_aa: CASSHGAGAPDTQYF
cdr3_nt: TGTGCCAGCAGTCACGGGGCAGGGGCCCCAGATACGCAGTATTTT
j_call: TRBJ2-3
v_call: TRBV6-5
d_call: -
clone_size: many

cdr3_aa: CASSLGIAGGYNEQFF
cdr3_nt: TGTGCCAGCAGCTTAGGTATAGCGGGGGGCTACAATGAGCAGTTCTTC
j_call: TRBJ2-1
v_call: TRBV7-8
d_call: TRBD2
clone_size: many

cdr3_aa: CSAREWDRGNTGELFF
cdr3_nt: TGCAGTGCTAGAGAATGGGACAGGGGAAACACCGGGGAGCTGTTTTTT
j_call: TRBJ2-2
v_call: TRBV20-1
d_call: TRBD1
clone_size: -

cdr3_aa: CASSFQGLLVAQHF
cdr3_nt: TGTGCCAGCAGCTTTCAGGGACTCCTTGTGGCCCAGCATTTT
j_call: TRBJ1-5
v_call: TRBV7-2
d_call: -
clone_size: few